The 29 T cell receptor beta chains listed next were all sequenced from one sample in a study of blood T cells in healthy people across ages. The second PCR ran about 6 to 11 cycles with a sample-barcoded 5' primer and J-beta primers. TCRdb re-called the 5' RACE reads through MiXCR, storing one row per CDR3 protein. The sample carries approximately 1.5 million distinct CDR3 sequences, about 35% recorded once. Sequenced input: blood. The receptor set was obtained from a woman in her 30s in good health.

As regards this clonotype: This clone may be a read error of a much larger clone one base away. The chain combines TRBV29-1 with TRBJ2-7, with 8 bases aligning to TRBD2. CDR3 length: 12 residues. The V gene's germline CDR1 is SQVTM and CDR2 ANQGSEA. The CDR3 protein is CGVEDRGGSQYF. CDR3 sequence (DNA): TGCGGCGTTGAAGATCGCGGGGGGTCCCAGTACTTC.

This clonotype was found a few times. V and J are TRBV7-9 and TRBJ1-2, with TRBD1 matching 10 bases. Germline V gives CDR1 SEHNR, CDR2 FQNEAQ (reference sequence). The CDR3 is made up of 14 amino acids. Trimming removed 6 bases from V and 6 bases from J; junction bases left unmatched: 7. The CDR3 loop is CASRPRDRGNGYTF. The CDR3 nucleotides read TGTGCCAGCAGGCCCCGGGACAGGGGTAATGGCTACACCTTC.

The chain employs TRBV28 and TRBJ2-7; tentative D call: TRBD1 (7 bases). The CDR3 contains 14 residues. V was pared by 6 bases and J by 5 bases, with 17 bases between. The germline V gene encodes CDR1 MDHEN and CDR2 SYDVKM. The CDR3 region is CASRPGGPTNEQYF. The DNA of the CDR3 is TGTGCCAGCAGACCAGGGGGGCCCACCAACGAGCAGTACTTC.

This clonotype was found once. This sequence joins TRBV5-1 and TRBJ2-5; possibly TRBD2 for D (5 bases). The end of the DNA fits TRBJ2-7 better, so the J call may be wrong. Germline V lookup: CDR1 SGHRS, CDR2 YFSETQ. This CDR3 has 15 residues. DNA for the CDR3: TGCGCCAGCAGCCGGGAACCTAACCTGGACTACGAGCAGTACTTC. Translation gives CASSREPNLDYEQYF.

The CDR3 DNA is TGTGCCAGCAGTGGGCTGCGGGGGATGAACACTGAAGCTTTCTTT. It specifies CASSGLRGMNTEAFF. The chain uses TRBV6-1 and TRBJ1-1; weak D call: TRBD1 (5 bases). Germline V CDR1 and CDR2: MNHNS, SASEGT. Trimming took off 4 bases at V and 0 bases at J, with 12 bases between the two ends. The CDR3 is made up of 15 amino acids.

This clonotype was seen only once. Here the CDR3 DNA reads TGTGCCAGCAGCCCCCGGGAGGGGGGGCCTGGAGATACGCAGTATTTT. Encoded protein: CASSPREGGPGDTQYF. The chain has TRBV4-2 and TRBJ2-3, with 8 bases fitting TRBD2. Germline V CDR1 and CDR2: LGHNA, YNFKEQ. Trimming removed 4 bases from V and 5 bases from J; junction bases left unmatched: 11. The CDR3 covers 16 residues.

This rearrangement joins TRBV14 to TRBJ2-5; 10 bases fit TRBD1. The junction had 9 bases not matched to a gene; V was cut back by 4 bases and J by 4 bases. The V gene's germline CDR1 is SGHDN and CDR2 FVKESK. This CDR3 has 16 amino acids. The CDR3 DNA is TGTGCCAGCAGCCCATTGACAGGGGGCCCCAGAGAGACCCAGTACTTC. Its protein is CASSPLTGGPRETQYF.

Only a few counts were recorded for this clonotype. V usage is TRBV5-1 and J usage is TRBJ1-2; D unresolved. V lost 4 bases, J lost 0 bases, and 10 bases lay in between. This CDR3 is built from 14 residues. The germline CDR1 and CDR2 sequences are SGHRS and YFSETQ. The CDR3 coding sequence is TGCGCCAGCAGCCCCGTCGCCGCTAACTATGGCTACACCTTC. Amino acid sequence: CASSPVAANYGYTF.

The rearrangement uses TRBV28 and TRBJ2-5; 8 bases are shared with TRBD2. Germline V lookup: CDR1 MDHEN, CDR2 SYDVKM. The CDR3 totals 17 residues. The junction had 15 bases not matched to a gene; V was cut back by 4 bases and J by 5 bases. The CDR3 sequence is CASSSLRAGTRGETQYF. In nucleotides, the CDR3 is TGTGCCAGCAGTTCCCTCCGGGCCGGGACTAGGGGGGAGACCCAGTACTTC.

This clonotype was observed many times. Here the CDR3 DNA reads TGCGCCAGCAGCCAAGATCCAGCGTCGGAGACCCAGTACTTC. It yields the protein CASSQDPASETQYF. J is TRBJ2-5 and V is TRBV4-1; no clear D. Germline CDR1 is MGHRA and CDR2 is YSYEKL. This CDR3 spans 14 amino acids. Trimming stripped 0 bases from V and 5 bases from J, with 10 bases between.

Comment on this clonotype: A junction end diverges from the germline sequence, so it may reflect a read error. The gene calls are TRBV2 and TRBJ2-3; D not certain. CDR3 length: 13 amino acids. CDR1 SNHLY and CDR2 FYNNEI come from the germline V gene. The CDR3 nucleotides are TGTGCCTCGAGGCCAAGGGCCGGAGATACACAGTATTTT. This gives the protein CASRPRAGDTQYF.

This clonotype was detected only a few times. The gene calls are TRBV6-5 and TRBJ1-6; D might be TRBD1 (6 bases). CDR3 length: 17 residues. CDR1 MNHEY and CDR2 SVGAGI come from the germline V gene. Trimming pared 4 bases from V and 9 bases from J, leaving 22 bases between. The CDR3 sequence is CASSLDSFPLGVSPLHF. The CDR3 DNA reads TGTGCCAGCAGTTTGGACAGCTTTCCCCTAGGGGTTTCACCCCTCCACTTT.

The J gene is TRBJ1-1, the V gene TRBV3-1; no clear D gene. This CDR3 comprises 12 residues. Trimming cost V 4 bases and J 10 bases, with 13 bases left between them. CDR1 and CDR2 from the germline V gene are LGHDT and YNNKEL (reference sequence). The CDR3 DNA is TGTGCCAGCAGCCCAAGAGGACGGGGAGCTTTCTTT. It codes for CASSPRGRGAFF.

The chain joins TRBV10-3 to TRBJ2-1, with 8 bases that match TRBD2. The J segment lost 0 bases and the V segment lost 5 bases, leaving 3 bases of the junction unmatched. The CDR3 covers 15 residues. Germline loops: CDR1 ENHRY, CDR2 SYGVKD. DNA of the CDR3: TGTGCCATCAGTTTGGGACTAGGCTCCTACAATGAGCAGTTCTTC. Residues: CAISLGLGSYNEQFF.

This clonotype was observed a single time. The gene calls are TRBV9 and TRBJ2-1; perhaps TRBD1 as D (6 bases). The CDR3 runs 14 residues. CDR1 and CDR2 (germline): SGDLS, YYNGEE. V was cut by 0 bases and J by 9 bases, with 13 bases left in between. The CDR3 nucleotides read TGTGCCAGCAGCGTAGTAGGGGGAGAGGGTGAGCAGTTCTTC. Amino acid sequence: CASSVVGGEGEQFF.

Comments on this clonotype: Its ends do not fully match the called genes, so a read error is possible. The chain links TRBV29-1 to TRBJ2-3, with 13 nucleotides matching TRBD2. CDR3 length: 14 residues. The germline V gene encodes CDR1 SQVTM and CDR2 ANQGSEA. CDR3 coding DNA: TGCAGCGTTTCACTAGCGGGAGGGGCAGATACGCGGTATTTT. It codes for CSVSLAGGADTRYF.

This clonotype was seen ten or more times. The CDR3 here is CASSLTGTNTEAFF. In DNA form, the CDR3 reads TGTGCCAGCAGCCTTACAGGGACCAACACTGAAGCTTTCTTT. The V gene is TRBV3-1, the J gene TRBJ1-1, with TRBD1 as a possible D gene (6 bases). The CDR3 is made up of 14 amino acids. The V end lost 4 bases, the J end lost 2 bases, and 11 bases lay between the germline ends. Germline CDR1 and CDR2: LGHDT and YNNKEL (reference sequence).

The chain joins TRBV30 to TRBJ1-2; TRBD1 might be the D (5 bases). The CDR3 length is 14 residues. Germline assignment: CDR1 GTSNPN and CDR2 SVGIG (reference sequence). Trimming cost V 0 bases and J 6 bases, with 14 bases left between them. For the CDR3, the DNA is TGTGCCTGGAGTGTACAAGAGACAGCCCATGGCTACACCTTC. Protein product: CAWSVQETAHGYTF.

This clonotype occurred many times. This chain links TRBV7-3 with TRBJ2-7, with TRBD1 identical over 9 bases. The CDR3 contains 15 residues. V shed 5 bases and J 7 bases; nucleotides not matched to a gene: 12. CDR1 is SGHTA, CDR2 FQGTGA, per germline. CDR3 DNA sequence: TGTGCCAGCAGCAGGTCCAGGGACAGGGCAAGTGAGCAGTACTTC. Translation: CASSRSRDRASEQYF.

The rearrangement joins TRBV28 to TRBJ2-1, with TRBD1 matching over 10 bases. J was trimmed by 2 bases and V by 5 bases; bases with no gene match: 9. Germline CDR1 is MDHEN and CDR2 is SYDVKM. This CDR3 is 17 amino acids long. The CDR3 region has the DNA TGTGCCAGCAGTCCCTGGTCCGGACAGGGGGCCTACAATGAGCAGTTCTTC. The encoded protein is CASSPWSGQGAYNEQFF.

The rearrangement joins TRBV20-1 to TRBJ2-7; 8 bases are a match to TRBD1. The CDR3 is made up of 12 amino acids. CDR1 and CDR2 (germline): DFQATT, SNEGSKA (reference sequence). Trimming cost V 6 bases and J 6 bases; bases outside gene matches: 7. The CDR3: CSAQDRVSEQYF. CDR3 coding DNA: TGCAGTGCCCAGGACAGGGTATCCGAGCAGTACTTC.

This sequence joins TRBV6-6 and TRBJ2-5, with 7 bases aligning to TRBD1. The DNA end is a closer match to TRBJ2-7, so the J assignment may be wrong. There are 17 residues in the CDR3. The germline V gene encodes CDR1 MNHNY and CDR2 SVGAGI (reference sequence). The CDR3 bases are TGTGCCAGCAGCATACAGGGGAGCAGACATTCTCATTACGAGCAGTACTTC. Amino acids: CASSIQGSRHSHYEQYF.

This clonotype has only a few counts. The chain joins TRBV20-1 to TRBJ2-7; 7 bases agree with TRBD2. V lost 6 bases, J lost 1 base, and 6 bases stayed unmatched. Per germline, CDR1 DFQATT and CDR2 SNEGSKA (reference sequence). The CDR3 is made up of 13 amino acids. CDR3 nucleotides: TGCAGTGCCTATGGCGGGAGATCCTACGAGCAGTACTTC. Amino acids: CSAYGGRSYEQYF.

V usage is TRBV3-1 and J usage is TRBJ2-1, with 7 bases aligning to TRBD2. CDR1 LGHDT and CDR2 YNNKEL come from the germline V gene (reference sequence). V dropped 1 base and J dropped 0; count of bases not matched to a gene: 3. This CDR3 contains 16 residues. Written as DNA, the CDR3 is TGTGCCAGCAGCCAAGCTCTAGCGGTCTCCTACAATGAGCAGTTCTTC. As protein: CASSQALAVSYNEQFF.

V is TRBV10-2 and J is TRBJ2-7, with TRBD1 as a possible D gene (6 bases). V lost 7 bases, J lost 3 bases, and 13 bases lay in between. CDR1 WSHSY and CDR2 SAAADI come from the germline V gene. The CDR3 covers 13 residues. The DNA for the CDR3 is TGCGCCAGCACCCTGGGGGCAGGCTACGAGCAGTACTTC. Translation gives CASTLGAGYEQYF.

This clonotype was seen a handful of times. CDR3 sequence reads: CASSYGLAGTSQETQYF. The CDR3 DNA is TGTGCCAGCAGTTACGGACTAGCGGGAACCTCACAAGAGACCCAGTACTTC. The chain couples TRBV6-2 or TRBV6-3 to TRBJ2-5; 12 nucleotides agree with TRBD2. The junction had 6 bases not matched to a gene; V was cut back by 2 bases and J by 2 bases. CDR1 and CDR2 from the germline V gene are MNHEY and SVGEGT. The CDR3 runs 17 residues.

This rearrangement joins TRBV27 to TRBJ2-7; TRBD2 matches at 14 bases. Germline CDR1 and CDR2: MNHEY and SMNVEV (reference sequence). The V gene end was trimmed by 5 bases and the J gene end by 7 bases; junction bases not matched to a gene: 16. There are 18 residues in the CDR3. CDR3 amino acids: CASSMLYPGTSGSYEQYF. The CDR3 bases are TGTGCCAGCAGTATGCTCTACCCCGGGACTAGCGGGAGCTATGAGCAGTACTTC.

The rearrangement links TRBV12-3 or TRBV12-4 to TRBJ2-3; maybe TRBD2 (6 bases). The CDR3 has 15 amino acids. Trimming took 4 bases from V and 1 from J, leaving 12 bases between them. The CDR3 loop reads CASSSGGTRTDTQYF. CDR3 in DNA: TGTGCCAGCAGTTCTGGAGGGACCCGCACAGATACGCAGTATTTT.

This clonotype was detected a few times. The chain recombines TRBV28 with TRBJ2-7, with 11 bases aligning to TRBD1. CDR1 is MDHEN and CDR2 is SYDVKM in the germline V gene. This CDR3 has 16 residues. Unmatched junction bases numbered 2, after V lost 1 base and J lost 0 bases. This chain's CDR3 is CASSLLGTGGSYEQYF. The CDR3 DNA sequence: TGTGCCAGCAGTTTATTAGGGACAGGGGGCTCCTACGAGCAGTACTTC.